A selection of T cell receptor beta chains follows, all from one sample in a study of sequential checkpoint blockade in melanoma. The protocol was immunoSEQ multiplex PCR, while the TCRdb copy is restricted to in-frame clones and leaves out a portion. The table shows about 4,900 clones, with 35% to 40% occurring only once. Material: tumor tissue (inferred from file names), obtained from a patient given nivolumab and ipilimumab in sequence. Receptor source: a human donor with melanoma. CDR3s include the opening cysteine and the closing phenylalanine or tryptophan. D genes are given only for firm matches. Clone size is shown for a subset of rows, as once, few, many or a class of expanded clone.

v_call,j_call,clone_size,d_call,cdr3_aa,cdr3_nt
TRBV11-3,TRBJ2-1,few,-,CASSLVFQQRGDEQFF,TGTGCCAGCAGCTTAGTTTTCCAACAAAGGGGGGATGAGCAGTTCTTC
TRBV11-3,TRBJ2-7,-,-,CASSLAYREGEQYF,TGTGCCAGCAGCTTGGCTTACAGGGAAGGGGAGCAGTACTTC
TRBV28,TRBJ2-6,few,-,CASRLDGSSGANVLTF,TGTGCCAGCAGACTAGACGGAAGCTCTGGGGCCAACGTCCTGACTTTC
TRBV29-1,TRBJ1-2,-,TRBD1,CSGLTLTGSNYGYTF,TGCAGCGGATTGACTTTGACAGGGTCTAACTATGGCTACACCTTC
TRBV18,TRBJ1-2,-,-,CASSPPSGLALGYTF,TGTGCCAGCTCACCACCATCGGGCCTCGCTCTTGGCTACACCTTC
TRBV30,TRBJ1-2,-,-,CAWKVLNYGYTF,TGTGCCTGGAAGGTACTAAACTATGGCTACACCTTC
TRBV25-1,TRBJ2-7,few,-,CASSDRDAYEQYF,TGTGCCAGCAGTGATAGGGACGCCTACGAGCAGTACTTC
TRBV18,TRBJ1-1,-,-,CATQKGQRNTEAFF,TGTGCCACTCAAAAGGGGCAGCGGAACACTGAAGCTTTCTTT
TRBV11-3,TRBJ2-5,-,-,CASSLGRLVKQETQYF,TGTGCTAGCAGCTTGGGGCGGCTAGTTAAGCAAGAGACCCAGTACTTC
TRBV11-3,TRBJ1-1,-,TRBD1,CASSLNPGGGRTEAFF,TGTGCCAGCAGCTTAAACCCAGGGGGAGGGCGCACTGAAGCTTTCTTT
TRBV30,TRBJ2-7,few,TRBD2,CAWSASGRTYEQYF,TGTGCCTGGAGTGCCAGCGGGAGGACCTACGAGCAGTACTTC
TRBV6-8,TRBJ2-3,-,-,CASSVRAGTDTQYF,TGTGCCAGCAGTGTACGGGCAGGCACAGATACGCAGTATTTT
TRBV6-8,TRBJ2-2,few,-,CASRYRDGNTGELFF,TGTGCCAGCAGATACCGGGACGGGAACACCGGGGAGCTGTTTTTT
TRBV19,TRBJ1-1,-,TRBD1,CASSVDRGGNTEAFF,TGTGCCAGTAGTGTAGACAGGGGCGGGAACACTGAAGCTTTCTTT
TRBV7-5,TRBJ1-5,-,-,CASSPAGHLSGQPQHF,TGTGCCAGCAGCCCCGCGGGACACCTGTCGGGGCAGCCCCAGCATTTT
TRBV6-8,TRBJ2-7,few,-,CASRGTKGMPYEQYF,TGTGCCAGCAGGGGCACCAAGGGGATGCCCTACGAGCAGTACTTC
TRBV15,TRBJ1-2,-,TRBD1,CATSRAGTGGPWGYTF,TGTGCCACCAGCAGAGCCGGGACAGGGGGCCCGTGGGGCTACACCTTC